Included here is one T cell receptor beta chain sequence, with context. Germline V CDR1 and CDR2: SGHRS, YFSETQ. This CDR3 is built from 16 residues. V gave up 4 bases and J gave up 4 bases; unmatched junction bases: 6. Produced via immunoSEQ multiplex PCR; TCRdb's table is partial and in-frame only. Of around 150,000 clones listed, 84% were seen once; the top ten hold roughly 4.3%. This specimen comes from a study of T cell responses to AZD1222 COVID-19 vaccine. This chain joins TRBV5-1 and TRBJ2-3, with 13 bases fitting TRBD2. Sequenced material: peripheral blood, taken on day 0 of AZD1222 vaccination. The origin of this receptor is an adult in good health. The CDR3 sequence is CASSPLAGGLPDTQYF. In DNA, the CDR3 is TGCGCCAGCAGCCCACTAGCGGGGGGGCTCCCAGATACGCAGTATTTT.